This T cell receptor (beta chain) emerged from a study of somatic mutations in cytotoxic T cells in rheumatoid arthritis. A word on this clone: Its target is unknown.

As originally analysed: Published virus-specific TCRB sequences found rare matches among patient CD8+ clones larger than 1%. Sequenced by immunoSEQ multiplex PCR; TCRdb stores in-frame clones only, minus some. The DNA gave D and trimming, while V, J and clone size come from that table. Counted here are about 20,000 clones, about 85% occurring once; the ten biggest clones make up about an eighth. The CDR3 sequence is 15 residues long. The germline V and J ends were trimmed by 5 bases and 0 bases, with 10 bases remaining between them. Germline CDR1 MDHEN, CDR2 SYDVKM. Whole-study findings and limits: The CD8+ clonality of rheumatoid arthritis patients increased with age, whereas that of healthy controls did not. Compared with age-matched healthy controls, rheumatoid arthritis patients did not differ significantly in CD8+ T-cell clonality.

The gene calls are TRBV28 and TRBJ2-2, with a possible D match to TRBD2 (5 bases). This TCR was recovered from an adult with rheumatoid arthritis. The sequencing input was CD8+ T cells sorted from blood. The CDR3 DNA is TGTGCCAGCAGTCCGGAGGTGACGAACACCGGGGAGCTGTTTTTT. Protein product: CASSPEVTNTGELFF.